Given below is one T cell receptor beta chain in context. Its antigen remains unknown. This CDR3 comprises 16 residues. V dropped 5 bases and J dropped 5; count of bases not matched to a gene: 12. Germline CDR1 reads MNHEY; CDR2 reads SMNVEV (reference sequence). The source of the sample is a study of PD-1 blockade in classical Hodgkin lymphoma. Exposure to brentuximab vedotin varied, and each patient had relapsed following autologous stem cell transplantation. The best responses consisted of complete response, partial response or progressive disease. General study points: According to reports, newly diagnosed patients had lower baseline TCR diversity than healthy donors, and relapsed/refractory patients had lower baseline TCR diversity still.

Some clones are missing from TCRdb's copy, which holds only in-frame ones; the method was immunoSEQ multiplex PCR. The sample consists of 60,000 or so clones, roughly nine tenths of them appearing once. Sequenced here: peripheral blood mononuclear cells (PBMCs), sampled at baseline. This TCR came from a human donor with classical Hodgkin lymphoma. The chain uses TRBV27 and TRBJ1-5, with 7 nucleotides matching TRBD1. CDR3 in DNA: TGTGCCAGCAGTCAATGGACAGAGACAGGGTATCAGCCCCAGCATTTT. This sequence encodes CASSQWTETGYQPQHF.